Below are 4 T cell receptor beta chains sequenced from a single sample in a study of cytomegalovirus exposure and HLA in healthy donors. PCR was performed using 60 Vbeta and 13 Jbeta primers. Assay: immunoSEQ multiplex PCR; the TCRdb copy retains only in-frame clones and omits some. The sample has some 84,000 clones; roughly 80% are singletons. The material sequenced was PBMCs. These receptors came from a boy younger than 18 in good health and CMV-seronegative.

The V gene is TRBV28, the J gene TRBJ2-1; 10 bases are a match to TRBD1. Germline V lookup: CDR1 MDHEN, CDR2 SYDVKM. The CDR3 sequence is 13 residues long. The V and J ends lost 6 bases and 9 bases, in that order; junction bases with no gene match: 5. CDR3 sequence: CASRGQGKGEQFF. The CDR3, as DNA: TGTGCCAGCAGGGGACAGGGGAAAGGTGAGCAGTTCTTC. The full variable domain, with the rest looked up from reference TRBV28 and TRBJ2-1, is DVKVTQSSRYLVKRTGEKVFLECVQDMDHENMFWYRQDPGLGLRLIYFSYDVKMKEKGDIPEGYSVSREKKERFSLILESASTNQTSMYLCASRGQGKGEQFFGPGTRLTVL.

The chain has TRBV18 and TRBJ1-2; 7 bases are shared with TRBD1. Unmatched junction bases numbered 10, after V lost 7 bases and J lost 8 bases. CDR3 size: 13 residues. Germline assignment: CDR1 KGHSH and CDR2 LQKENI. The CDR3 DNA sequence: TGTGCCAGCTTACAAACAGGGGTCAGGGGCTACACCTTC. Translated: CASLQTGVRGYTF.

This clone was detected only a few times. The CDR3 is CASSFRGLGTEAFF. The CDR3 DNA follows: TGTGCCAGCAGTTTCAGGGGGCTCGGCACTGAAGCTTTCTTT. This chain links TRBV28 with TRBJ1-1; TRBD1 aligns across 8 bases. This CDR3 spans 14 amino acids. Losses at the gene ends were 3 bases for V and 4 bases for J; bases not matched to a gene: 4. Germline V CDR1 and CDR2: MDHEN, SYDVKM. The full variable domain, with the rest looked up from reference TRBV28 and TRBJ1-1, is DVKVTQSSRYLVKRTGEKVFLECVQDMDHENMFWYRQDPGLGLRLIYFSYDVKMKEKGDIPEGYSVSREKKERFSLILESASTNQTSMYLCASSFRGLGTEAFFGQGTRLTVV.

The rearrangement joins TRBV19 to TRBJ1-5; D is uncertain. Trimming took off 9 bases at V and 0 bases at J, with 9 bases between the two ends. CDR3 length equals 13 residues. From germline, CDR1 is LNHDA and CDR2 SQIVND (reference sequence). The CDR3 DNA reads TGTGCCAGCAAGACACTTAGCAATCAGCCCCAGCATTTT. Translating gives CASKTLSNQPQHF.